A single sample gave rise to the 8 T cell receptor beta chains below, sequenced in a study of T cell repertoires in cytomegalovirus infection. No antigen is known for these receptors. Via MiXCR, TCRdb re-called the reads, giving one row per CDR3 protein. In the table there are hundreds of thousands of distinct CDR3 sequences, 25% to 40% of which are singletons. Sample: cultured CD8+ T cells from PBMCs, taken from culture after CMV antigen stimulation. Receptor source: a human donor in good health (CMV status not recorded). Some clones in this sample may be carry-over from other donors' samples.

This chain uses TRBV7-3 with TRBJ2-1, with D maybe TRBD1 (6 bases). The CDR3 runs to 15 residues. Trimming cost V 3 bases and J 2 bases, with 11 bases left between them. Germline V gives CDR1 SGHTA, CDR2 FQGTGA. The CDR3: CASSFGTTAYNEQFF. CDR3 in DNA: TGTGCCAGCAGCTTCGGGACAACTGCCTACAATGAGCAGTTCTTC.

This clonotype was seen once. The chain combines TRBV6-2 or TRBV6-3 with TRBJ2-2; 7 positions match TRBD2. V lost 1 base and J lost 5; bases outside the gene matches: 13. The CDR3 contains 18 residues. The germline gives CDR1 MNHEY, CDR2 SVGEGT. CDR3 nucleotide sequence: TGTGCCAGCAGTTACTTAGATCTTCGCGGGGGAAAAACCGGGGAGCTGTTTTTT. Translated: CASSYLDLRGGKTGELFF.

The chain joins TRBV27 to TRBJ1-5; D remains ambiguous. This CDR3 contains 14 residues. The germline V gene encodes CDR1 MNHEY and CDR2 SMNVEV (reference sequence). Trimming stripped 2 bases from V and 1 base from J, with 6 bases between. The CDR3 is CASSLHASNQPQHF. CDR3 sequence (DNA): TGTGCCAGCAGTTTACACGCCAGCAATCAGCCCCAGCATTTT.

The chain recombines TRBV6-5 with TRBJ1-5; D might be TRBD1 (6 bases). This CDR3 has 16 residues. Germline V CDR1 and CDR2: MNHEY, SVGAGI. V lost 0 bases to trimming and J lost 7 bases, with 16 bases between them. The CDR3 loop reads CASSYSGQNPWQPQHF. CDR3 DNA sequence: TGTGCCAGCAGTTACTCGGGACAAAACCCTTGGCAGCCCCAGCATTTT.

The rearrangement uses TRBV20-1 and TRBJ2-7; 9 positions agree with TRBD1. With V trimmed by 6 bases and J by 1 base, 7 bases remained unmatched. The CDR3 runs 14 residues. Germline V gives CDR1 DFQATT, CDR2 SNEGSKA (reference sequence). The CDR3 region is CSAWDRERSYEQYV. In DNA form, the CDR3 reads TGCAGTGCCTGGGACAGGGAAAGGTCCTACGAGCAGTACGTC.

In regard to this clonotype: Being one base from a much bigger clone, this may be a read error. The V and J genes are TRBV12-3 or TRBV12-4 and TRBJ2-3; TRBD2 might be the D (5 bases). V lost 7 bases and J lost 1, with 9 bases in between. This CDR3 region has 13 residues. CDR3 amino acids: CASTDGGTDTQYF. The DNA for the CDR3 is TGTGCCAGCACCGACGGGGGCACAGATACGCAGTATTTT.

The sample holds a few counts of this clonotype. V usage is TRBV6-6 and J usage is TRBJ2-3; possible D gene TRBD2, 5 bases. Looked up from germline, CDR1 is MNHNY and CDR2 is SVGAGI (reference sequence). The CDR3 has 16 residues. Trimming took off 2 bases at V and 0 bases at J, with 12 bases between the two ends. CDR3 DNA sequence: TGTGCCAGCAGTTACCCGGAGGAGCGGAGCACAGATACGCAGTATTTT. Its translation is CASSYPEERSTDTQYF.

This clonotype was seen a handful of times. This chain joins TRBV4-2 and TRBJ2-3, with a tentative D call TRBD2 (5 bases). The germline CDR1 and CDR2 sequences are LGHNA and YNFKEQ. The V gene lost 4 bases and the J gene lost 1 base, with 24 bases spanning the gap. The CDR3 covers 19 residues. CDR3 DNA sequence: TGTGCCAGCAGCCCGTTCCTGTTGGGGAGCGACACCGGCACAGATACGCAGTATTTT. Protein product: CASSPFLLGSDTGTDTQYF.